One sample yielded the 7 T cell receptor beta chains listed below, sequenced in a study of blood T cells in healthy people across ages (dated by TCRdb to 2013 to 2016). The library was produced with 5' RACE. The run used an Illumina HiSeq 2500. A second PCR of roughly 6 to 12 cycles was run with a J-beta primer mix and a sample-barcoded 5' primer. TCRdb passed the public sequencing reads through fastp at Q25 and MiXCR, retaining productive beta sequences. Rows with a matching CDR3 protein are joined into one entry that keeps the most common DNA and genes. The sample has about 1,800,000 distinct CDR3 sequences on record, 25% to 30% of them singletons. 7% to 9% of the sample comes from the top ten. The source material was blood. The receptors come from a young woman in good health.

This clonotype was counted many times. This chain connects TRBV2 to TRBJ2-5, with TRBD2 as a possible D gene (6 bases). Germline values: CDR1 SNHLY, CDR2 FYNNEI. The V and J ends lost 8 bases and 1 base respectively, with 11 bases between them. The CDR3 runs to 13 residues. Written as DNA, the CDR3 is TGTGCCAGCCACGAGCGGGTCCAAGAGACCCAGTACTTC. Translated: CASHERVQETQYF.

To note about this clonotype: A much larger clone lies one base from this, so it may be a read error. The CDR3 DNA reads as TGCGCCAGCAGCCACCGAGAGTCTAGCGAGCAGTACTTC. Residues: CASSHRESSEQYF. The rearrangement uses TRBV5-1 and TRBJ2-4; D ambiguous. The end of the DNA aligns better with TRBJ2-7, so the J call may be wrong. The CDR3 runs 13 residues. Germline CDR1 reads SGHRS; CDR2 reads YFSETQ.

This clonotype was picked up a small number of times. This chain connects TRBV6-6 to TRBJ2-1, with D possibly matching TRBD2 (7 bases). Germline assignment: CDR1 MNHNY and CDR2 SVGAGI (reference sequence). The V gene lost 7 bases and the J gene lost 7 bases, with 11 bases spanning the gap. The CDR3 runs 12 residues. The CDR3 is CASKGGTNEQFF. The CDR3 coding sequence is TGTGCCAGCAAGGGGGGGACGAATGAGCAGTTCTTC.

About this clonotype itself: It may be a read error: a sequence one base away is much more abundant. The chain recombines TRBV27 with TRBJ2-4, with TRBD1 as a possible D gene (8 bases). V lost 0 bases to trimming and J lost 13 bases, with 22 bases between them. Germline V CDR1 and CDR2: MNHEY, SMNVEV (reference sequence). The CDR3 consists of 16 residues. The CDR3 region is CASSLSAQGGAGEQYF. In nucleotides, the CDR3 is TGTGCCAGCAGTTTATCCGCACAGGGGGGCGCGGGAGAGCAGTACTTC.

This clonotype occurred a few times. The DNA of the CDR3 is TGCGCCAGCAGCTTGGATGGCGGGGAGTATAATTCACCCCTCCACTTT. It specifies CASSLDGGEYNSPLHF. The chain carries TRBV5-1 and TRBJ1-6; no firm D call. The germline V and J ends were trimmed by 0 bases and 4 bases, with 11 bases remaining between them. The CDR3 is made up of 16 amino acids. Per germline, CDR1 SGHRS and CDR2 YFSETQ.

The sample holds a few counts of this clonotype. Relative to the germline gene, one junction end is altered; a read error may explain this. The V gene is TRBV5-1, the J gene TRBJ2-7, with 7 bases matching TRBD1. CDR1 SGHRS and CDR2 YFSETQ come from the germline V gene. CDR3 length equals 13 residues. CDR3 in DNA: TGCGCCAGCAGCGTGGGACAGTCCTGCGAGCAGTACTTC. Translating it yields CASSVGQSCEQYF.

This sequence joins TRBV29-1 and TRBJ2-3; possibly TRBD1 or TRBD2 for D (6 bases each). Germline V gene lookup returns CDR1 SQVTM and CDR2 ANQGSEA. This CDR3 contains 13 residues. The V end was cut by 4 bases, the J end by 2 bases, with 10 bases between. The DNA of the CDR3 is TGCAGCGTTGCATGGGGGGCCACAGATACGCAGTATTTT. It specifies CSVAWGATDTQYF.